These 15 T cell receptor beta chains share one sample of origin, sequenced in a study of blood T cell repertoires in COVID-19. TCRdb's table, derived via immunoSEQ multiplex PCR, lists solely in-frame clones and lacks some. The data show about 260,000 clones, approximately 81% seen once. Sequenced sample: peripheral blood. The receptors were gathered from a man aged 55 to 70 with acute or convalescent COVID-19.

The chain has TRBV19 and TRBJ1-5, with 12 bases fitting TRBD1. The V segment lost 2 bases and the J segment 5 bases; nucleotides outside the gene matches: 7. Germline-derived CDR1 and CDR2 are LNHDA and SQIVND (reference sequence). The CDR3 length is 17 residues. CDR3 coding DNA: TGTGCCAGTAGTATACAATCCGGGACAGGGGGCTATCAGCCCCAGCATTTT. This sequence encodes CASSIQSGTGGYQPQHF.

A word on this clone: The junction shows a germline mismatch at one end, possibly a read error. V usage is TRBV7-7 and J usage is TRBJ2-1; possibly TRBD2 for D (5 bases). The length of the CDR3 is 21 residues. The germline V gene has CDR1 SSHAT and CDR2 FNYEAQ (reference sequence). CDR3 in DNA: TGTGCTAGCAGCTTACTCCCCGCGGGTCTCCCCTCCGGGTTGGGATACAATGAGCAGTTCTTC. As protein: CASSLLPAGLPSGLGYNEQFF.

CDR3 coding DNA: TGTGCCAGCAGCGTAGGGGGGGAGAGCAATCAGCCCCAGCATTTT. Protein sequence: CASSVGGESNQPQHF. The chain links TRBV9 to TRBJ1-5; maybe TRBD1 (5 bases). Germline V gene sequence: CDR1 SGDLS, CDR2 YYNGEE. Trimming left V 0 bases short and J 1 base short, with 8 bases between. This CDR3 has 15 amino acids. Filled out from reference TRBV9 and TRBJ1-5, the complete variable domain reads DSGVTQTPKHLITATGQRVTLRCSPRSGDLSVYWYQQSLDQGLQFLIQYYNGEERAKGNILERFSAQQFPDLHSELNLSSLELGDSALYFCASSVGGESNQPQHFGDGTRLSIL.

The V gene is TRBV5-6, the J gene TRBJ2-7; 8 bases align to TRBD1. The CDR3 contains 17 residues. Germline CDR1 and CDR2: SGHDT and YYEEEE. V trimming: 3 bases; J trimming: 1 base; junction bases outside the gene matches: 12. CDR3 nucleotide sequence: TGTGCCAGCAGCTCTAGGGTTCCGGGACAGGAGTCCTACGAGCAGTACTTC. Its translation is CASSSRVPGQESYEQYF.

This clone was found once. The gene calls are TRBV5-4 and TRBJ1-1, with a possible D match to TRBD1 (6 bases). The V gene's germline CDR1 is SGHNT and CDR2 YYREEE (reference sequence). This CDR3 region has 13 residues. Trimming cost V 3 bases and J 4 bases, with 10 bases left between them. The CDR3 loop reads CASSSGQLTEAFF. In DNA form, the CDR3 reads TGTGCCAGCAGCTCTGGACAGCTCACTGAAGCTTTCTTT.

The chain joins TRBV6-2 or TRBV6-3 to TRBJ2-2; TRBD1 aligns across 8 bases. The length of the CDR3 is 16 residues. Losses at the gene ends were 2 bases for V and 0 bases for J; bases not matched to a gene: 2. The V gene's germline CDR1 is MNHEY and CDR2 SVGEGT. The CDR3 reads CASSYPDRANTGELFF. CDR3 coding DNA: TGTGCCAGCAGTTACCCGGACAGGGCGAACACCGGGGAGCTGTTTTTT.

This chain connects TRBV6-5 to TRBJ1-2; 9 nucleotides line up with TRBD1. CDR1 MNHEY and CDR2 SVGAGI come from the germline V gene. The V and J ends lost 6 bases and 7 bases, in that order; junction bases with no gene match: 9. This CDR3 has 14 amino acids. The CDR3 sequence is CASSDRGRVRGYTF. In DNA, the CDR3 is TGTGCCAGCAGCGACAGGGGGAGAGTGCGTGGCTACACCTTC.

The chain recombines TRBV6-2 or TRBV6-3 with TRBJ2-1; D is possibly TRBD2 (5 bases). V lost 6 bases, J lost 6 bases, and 12 bases lay in between. Germline V lookup: CDR1 MNHEY, CDR2 SVGEGT. The CDR3 spans 13 residues. CDR3 DNA sequence: TGTGCCAGCAGCTCGACTATGGTCAATGAGCAGTTCTTC. This encodes CASSSTMVNEQFF.

This chain connects TRBV27 to TRBJ2-3, with 10 bases identical to TRBD2. Germline trimming cut 6 bases from V and 1 base from J; bases unmatched to any gene: 1. This CDR3 has 14 amino acids. The germline CDR1 and CDR2 sequences are MNHEY and SMNVEV (reference sequence). The CDR3 reads CASSGTSGTDTQYF. DNA for the CDR3: TGTGCCAGCAGCGGGACTAGCGGCACAGATACGCAGTATTTT.

This sequence joins TRBV5-8 and TRBJ1-4; D not certain. The CDR3 consists of 16 residues. Germline values: CDR1 SGHTS, CDR2 YDEGEE. V gave up 0 bases and J gave up 5 bases, with 14 bases separating them. The CDR3 bases are TGTGCCAGCAGCTTGGCGGCGTCACTCGGGAATGAAAAACTGTTTTTT. Protein: CASSLAASLGNEKLFF.

The chain joins TRBV5-4 to TRBJ1-2, with 7 nucleotides matching TRBD1. CDR3 size: 14 residues. Trimming cost V 0 bases and J 8 bases; bases outside gene matches: 7. Per the germline V gene, CDR1 is SGHNT and CDR2 is YYREEE (reference sequence). CDR3 amino acids: CASSLAEGAKGYTF. The CDR3 DNA reads TGTGCCAGCAGCTTGGCTGAGGGGGCAAAAGGCTACACCTTC.

This clone was counted only a few times. The rearrangement joins TRBV6-6 to TRBJ1-4; D gene uncertain. From germline, CDR1 is MNHNY and CDR2 SVGAGI (reference sequence). The CDR3 consists of 11 residues. With 10 bases removed from V and 8 bases from J, the gap between germline ends came to 11 bases. CDR3 loop: CATARGEKLFF. CDR3 coding DNA: TGTGCCACCGCCAGAGGGGAAAAACTGTTTTTT.

The chain is built from TRBV9 and TRBJ1-4; 7 bases map to TRBD1. Trimming took 4 bases from V and 5 from J; bases not matched to a gene: 8. The germline V gene encodes CDR1 SGDLS and CDR2 YYNGEE. This CDR3 is 15 amino acids long. DNA for the CDR3: TGTGCCAGCAGCAAAACAGGGGCCGTCAATGAAAAACTGTTTTTT. Its protein is CASSKTGAVNEKLFF.

V gene TRBV6-5 combines with J gene TRBJ1-5; no firm D call. Per the germline V gene, CDR1 is MNHEY and CDR2 is SVGAGI. Trimming stripped 4 bases from V and 2 bases from J, with 6 bases between. The CDR3 consists of 13 residues. CDR3 sequence: CASSWSGNQPQHF. As DNA, the CDR3 is TGTGCCAGCAGTTGGAGTGGCAATCAGCCCCAGCATTTT.

V gene TRBV7-2 combines with J gene TRBJ2-1; a possible D gene is TRBD2 (7 bases). This CDR3 region has 14 residues. V dropped 5 bases and J dropped 7 bases, with 15 bases sitting between them. Germline CDR1 and CDR2: SGHTA and FQGNSA. The CDR3 sequence is CASSPWGGRNEQFF. The CDR3 nucleotides read TGTGCCAGCAGCCCGTGGGGGGGCCGAAATGAGCAGTTCTTC.